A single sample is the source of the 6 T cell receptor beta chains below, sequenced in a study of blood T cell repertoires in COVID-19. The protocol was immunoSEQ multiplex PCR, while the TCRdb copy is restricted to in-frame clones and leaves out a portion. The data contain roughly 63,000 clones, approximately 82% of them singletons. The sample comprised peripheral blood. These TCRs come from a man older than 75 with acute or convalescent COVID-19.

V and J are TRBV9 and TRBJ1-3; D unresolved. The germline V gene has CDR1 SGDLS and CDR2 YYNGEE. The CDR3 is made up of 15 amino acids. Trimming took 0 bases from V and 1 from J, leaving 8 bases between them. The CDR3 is CASSVGPGSGNTIYF. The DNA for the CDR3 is TGTGCCAGCAGCGTAGGCCCGGGATCTGGAAACACCATATATTTT.

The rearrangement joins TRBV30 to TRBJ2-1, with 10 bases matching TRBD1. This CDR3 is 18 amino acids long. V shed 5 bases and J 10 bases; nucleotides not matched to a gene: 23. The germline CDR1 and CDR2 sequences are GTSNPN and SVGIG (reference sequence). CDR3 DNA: TGTGCCTGGGGCCTCGACAGGGGGCGCAACCGCCGACAAGGGGAGCAGTTCTTC. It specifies CAWGLDRGRNRRQGEQFF.

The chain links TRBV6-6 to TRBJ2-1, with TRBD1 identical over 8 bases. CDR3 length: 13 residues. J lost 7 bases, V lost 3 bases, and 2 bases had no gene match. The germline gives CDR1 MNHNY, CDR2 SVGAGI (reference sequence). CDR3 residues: CASSYQGANEQFF. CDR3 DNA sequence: TGTGCCAGCAGTTATCAGGGGGCAAATGAGCAGTTCTTC.

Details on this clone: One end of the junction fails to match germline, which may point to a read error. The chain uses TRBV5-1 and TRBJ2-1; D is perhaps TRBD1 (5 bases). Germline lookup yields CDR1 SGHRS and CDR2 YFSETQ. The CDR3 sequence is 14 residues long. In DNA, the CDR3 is TGCGCCAGCAGCTTGTGGGAAGTGGACAATGGGCAGTTCTTC. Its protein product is CASSLWEVDNGQFF.

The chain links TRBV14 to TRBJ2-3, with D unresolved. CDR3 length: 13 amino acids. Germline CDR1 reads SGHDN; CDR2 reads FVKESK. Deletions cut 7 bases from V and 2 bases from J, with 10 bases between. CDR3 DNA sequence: TGTGCCAGCACCAGGTACCTCACAGATACGCAGTATTTT. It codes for CASTRYLTDTQYF.

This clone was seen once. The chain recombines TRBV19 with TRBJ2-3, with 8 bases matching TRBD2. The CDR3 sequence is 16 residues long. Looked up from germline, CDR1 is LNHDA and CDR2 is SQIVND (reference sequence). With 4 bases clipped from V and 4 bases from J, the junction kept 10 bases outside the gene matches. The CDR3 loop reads CASSKKTSGGADTQYF. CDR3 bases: TGTGCCAGTAGTAAGAAAACTAGCGGCGGAGCAGATACGCAGTATTTT.